A selection of T cell receptor beta chains follows, all from one sample in a study of shared clonotypes between healthy human individuals. TCRdb's table, derived via immunoSEQ multiplex PCR, lists solely in-frame clones and lacks some. The table records hundreds of thousands of clones, around 90% of them present only once. Sequenced input: naive CD8+ T cells sorted from blood. These receptors originate from a man aged 25-40 years in good health. Both conserved end residues are part of each CDR3. Fields, in order: clone size, V gene, D gene, J gene, CDR3 DNA, CDR3 protein. A D gene is named only where the DNA matches it firmly. Clone size appears in some rows only: once, few, many, or a class for an expanded clone.

>.|TRBV9|TRBD1|TRBJ1-2
TGTGCCAGCAGCGCTCTTGTGGACAGGGACTTCTCCTCGGGCTACACCTTC
CASSALVDRDFSSGYTF
>once|TRBV7-9|.|TRBJ2-3
TGTGCCAGCAGCCTAGGCGGGCTAGCGCAGTATTTT
CASSLGGLAQYF
>.|TRBV6-5|TRBD2|TRBJ2-1
TGTGCCACCACTAGCGGGACCTACAATGAGCAGTTCTTC
CATTSGTYNEQFF
>.|TRBV21-1|.|TRBJ2-7
TGTGCCAGCAGCAAATTAAGCCCCGTCCGTAGGAGCTCCTACGAGCAGTACTTC
CASSKLSPVRRSSYEQYF
>.|TRBV28|TRBD2|TRBJ2-5
TGTGCCAGCAGCCCCCCCAAGACTAGCGGGCAGACCCAGTACTTC
CASSPPKTSGQTQYF
>.|TRBV7-9|.|TRBJ1-1
TGTGCCAGCAGCTTTGTAAAGAACACCGGTGGGACTGAAGCTTTCTTT
CASSFVKNTGGTEAFF
>.|TRBV4-1|.|TRBJ1-4
TGCGCCAGCAGCCAAGATCTTGTCTCACGAGGGGGAAAACTGTTTTTT
CASSQDLVSRGGKLFF
>.|TRBV27|TRBD2|TRBJ2-7
TGTGCCAGCAGTAGCGGGAGCTCCTACGAGCAGTACTTC
CASSSGSSYEQYF
>.|TRBV7-9|TRBD1|TRBJ1-4
TGTGCCAGCATCCGGGACAGGACGGGAACGAATGAAAAACTGTTTTTT
CASIRDRTGTNEKLFF
>.|TRBV28|.|TRBJ1-3
TGTGCCAGCAGTGAGCTGGGCAGGGTCTCTGGAAACACCATATATTTT
CASSELGRVSGNTIYF
>.|TRBV5-6|.|TRBJ2-7
TGTGCCAGCAGCCGCGCGCCTGGCCTAGTTTCTTACGAGCAGTACTTC
CASSRAPGLVSYEQYF
>once|TRBV21-1|.|TRBJ2-7
TGTGCCAGCAGCCAAAGACTAGCGATTACCTACGAGCAGTACTTC
CASSQRLAITYEQYF
>once|TRBV5-1|TRBD2|TRBJ2-1
TGCGCCAGCAGCACGGGACTAGCGGGAGGGAGTTACAATGAGCAGTTCTTC
CASSTGLAGGSYNEQFF
>.|TRBV7-9|.|TRBJ2-1
TGTGCCAGCAGCTTCCCCTCGGGAACCCCCTACAATGAGCAGTTCTTC
CASSFPSGTPYNEQFF
>.|TRBV27|.|TRBJ2-7
TGTGCCAGCAGTTTATCAGGGACACCGGCCTACGAGCAGTACTTC
CASSLSGTPAYEQYF
>.|TRBV7-6|.|TRBJ2-3
TGTGCCAGCAGCTCCCGAGAGCCCGAACGCACAGATACGCAGTATTTT
CASSSREPERTDTQYF